The 16 T cell receptor beta chains presented below share a single source sample, sequenced in a study of glioma-infiltrating T cells (dated by TCRdb to 2016 to 2017). For sequencing, an Illumina MiSeq was employed. TCR alpha and beta CDR3 regions were amplified with the iRepertoire nested amplicon-rescue multiplex PCR (arm-PCR) platform from RNA. TCRdb cleaned the public reads at Q25 with fastp, built clones with MiXCR and kept in-frame beta chains. Identical CDR3 protein sequences are pooled into one entry, listed with their most common genes and DNA. The sample has 95,000 to 110,000 distinct CDR3 sequences on record, around 29% of them singletons. Jointly, the top ten make up 40% to 45% of the sample. Specimen: glioma tissue, nonneoplastic brain tissue, or PBMCs (not recorded which). These receptors were taken from a human donor with low-grade glioma or glioblastoma, undergoing nonglioma brain surgery, or in good health (not recorded which).

This clonotype was found a few times. The CDR3 sequence: CASSLNQRGGRETQYF. The CDR3 DNA is TGTGCCAGCAGCTTAAATCAGCGGGGGGGCCGAGAGACCCAGTACTTC. The chain joins TRBV7-3 to TRBJ2-5, with 10 bases that match TRBD2. Unmatched junction bases numbered 6, after V lost 1 base and J lost 4 bases. The CDR3 runs 16 residues. Looked up from germline, CDR1 is SGHTA and CDR2 is FQGTGA.

As for this clonotype: A read error is possible here, since a much larger clone lies one base away. V usage is TRBV12-3 or TRBV12-4 and J usage is TRBJ2-3; D gene ambiguous. The CDR3 runs to 15 residues. The CDR3 nucleotides read TGTGCCAGCAATTTAGCAGGTCCCTTGACAGATACGCAGTATTTT. As protein: CASNLAGPLTDTQYF.

This clonotype was seen only a few times. The chain uses TRBV7-2 and TRBJ1-4; tentatively, D is TRBD1 (6 bases). Germline lookup yields CDR1 SGHTA and CDR2 FQGNSA. The CDR3 runs to 15 residues. The V end was cut by 5 bases, the J end by 8 bases, with 18 bases between. The DNA for the CDR3 is TGTGCCAGCAGCCCACCCGGGACACCAGGAGAAAAACTGTTTTTT. Amino acid sequence: CASSPPGTPGEKLFF.

This clonotype was seen more than once but under ten times. The chain joins TRBV7-9 to TRBJ2-7; 7 bases are shared with TRBD1. There are 13 residues in the CDR3. V was clipped by 8 bases and J by 2 bases; unmatched bases: 6. Germline CDR1 and CDR2: SEHNR and FQNEAQ (reference sequence). The CDR3 protein is CASSGQRAYEQYF. The CDR3 DNA is TGTGCCAGCTCGGGACAGAGAGCCTACGAGCAGTACTTC. Full variable domain (remainder filled in from reference TRBV7-9 and TRBJ2-7): DTGVSQNPRHKITKRGQNVTFRCDPISEHNRLYWYRQTLGQGPEFLTYFQNEAQLEKSRLLSDRFSAERPKGSFSTLEIQRTEQGDSAMYLCASSGQRAYEQYFGPGTRLTVT.

The sample holds many counts of this clonotype. The V and J genes are TRBV12-3 or TRBV12-4 and TRBJ1-1; D not resolved. The V and J ends lost 7 bases and 4 bases respectively, with 16 bases between them. CDR3 length: 14 residues. CDR3 nucleotide sequence: TGTGCCAGCACCCACCAAAATCGGGGCACTGAAGCTTTCTTT. Protein: CASTHQNRGTEAFF.

The J gene is TRBJ2-5, the V gene TRBV27; perhaps D is TRBD1 or TRBD2 (5 bases each). Germline lookup yields CDR1 MNHEY and CDR2 SMNVEV (reference sequence). V was clipped by 5 bases and J by 5 bases, with 15 bases between them. The CDR3 extends over 14 amino acids. CDR3 coding DNA: TGTGCCAGCAGTCTAACGGGGCGGCATGAGACCCAGTACTTC. It is translated as CASSLTGRHETQYF.

This clonotype showed up many times. The chain has TRBV7-2 and TRBJ1-5, with D unclear. Germline assignment: CDR1 SGHTA and CDR2 FQGNSA. Trimming removed 1 base from V and 7 bases from J, with 14 bases in between. This CDR3 contains 15 residues. CDR3 residues: CASSLGVVTGQPQHF. CDR3 bases: TGTGCCAGCAGCTTAGGAGTGGTGACGGGGCAGCCCCAGCATTTT.

This clonotype was recorded many times. This chain's CDR3 is CASFTGTGFEQYF. CDR3 in DNA: TGTGCCAGCTTTACCGGGACAGGGTTCGAGCAGTACTTC. The J gene is TRBJ2-7, the V gene TRBV28, with 9 bases identical to TRBD1. The CDR3 length is 13 residues. The germline CDR1 and CDR2 sequences are MDHEN and SYDVKM. Unmatched junction bases numbered 8, after V lost 8 bases and J lost 6 bases.

This clonotype was counted at least ten times. V is TRBV2 and J is TRBJ1-5; perhaps TRBD1 as D (5 bases). This CDR3 has 14 amino acids. Germline CDR1 reads SNHLY; CDR2 reads FYNNEI. V gave up 6 bases and J gave up 0 bases, with 9 bases separating them. The CDR3 loop is CASRDNYSNQPQHF. DNA for the CDR3: TGTGCCAGCAGGGACAACTATAGCAATCAGCCCCAGCATTTT.

This clonotype has at least ten counts. This sequence joins TRBV4-2 and TRBJ1-5; D is unclear. This CDR3 spans 17 amino acids. Trimming took 0 bases from V and 0 from J, leaving 12 bases between them. Germline V lookup: CDR1 LGHNA, CDR2 YNFKEQ. CDR3 nucleotides: TGTGCCAGCAGCCAAGATTCCCGGCAGATTAGCAATCAGCCCCAGCATTTT. Translated, it gives CASSQDSRQISNQPQHF.

A note on this clonotype: This sequence may be a read error, since a much larger clone differs from it by one base. The chain employs TRBV28 and TRBJ1-2; 7 bases agree with TRBD1. Germline CDR1 MDHEN, CDR2 SYDVKM. The CDR3 runs to 13 residues. J lost 8 bases, V lost 7 bases, and 10 bases had no gene match. CDR3 DNA: TGTGCCAGCAATTTCCCCCAGGGGGGCGGCTACACCTTC. The encoded protein is CASNFPQGGGYTF.

In its sample, this clonotype was seen many times. A much larger clone is a single base away; this may be a read error. The chain couples TRBV28 to TRBJ1-1; no clear D. Trimming left V 2 bases short and J 10 bases short, with 11 bases between. The CDR3 spans 12 residues. Looked up from germline, CDR1 is MDHEN and CDR2 is SYDVKM. The CDR3 protein is CASSLRRRRAFF. The CDR3 coding sequence is TGTGCCAGCAGTTTACGTAGGAGGCGAGCTTTCTTT.

This clonotype was detected ten times or more. The V gene is TRBV18, the J gene TRBJ1-1, with a tentative D call TRBD1 (6 bases). The CDR3 covers 15 residues. Germline V gene sequence: CDR1 KGHSH, CDR2 LQKENI. With 3 bases removed from V and 1 base from J, the gap between germline ends came to 12 bases. The CDR3 reads CASSPQQGKNTEAFF. CDR3 DNA sequence: TGTGCCAGCTCACCTCAACAGGGTAAGAACACTGAAGCTTTCTTT.

As to this clonotype: A much larger clone lies one base from this, so it may be a read error. Here the CDR3 omits its conserved ending phenylalanine or tryptophan, so a read error is the likely source. The chain recombines TRBV4-3 with TRBJ2-7, with TRBD1 matching 8 bases. The CDR3 sequence is 18 residues long. Unmatched junction bases numbered 17, after V lost 5 bases and J lost 2 bases. In germline, CDR1 is LGHNA, CDR2 YSLEER. The CDR3, as DNA: TGCGCCAGCAGCGACAGATTGACCGGACAGGGCGATCCCTACGAGCAGTACTTA. Amino acid sequence: CASSDRLTGQGDPYEQYL.

This clonotype was counted a few times. V is TRBV19 and J is TRBJ2-3; 7 bases are a match to TRBD1. The CDR3 has 14 amino acids. Losses at the gene ends were 5 bases for V and 1 base for J; bases not matched to a gene: 3. CDR1 and CDR2 from the germline V gene are LNHDA and SQIVND (reference sequence). The CDR3 coding sequence is TGTGCCAGTAGTCGACAGGGCGGCACAGATACGCAGTATTTT. This gives the protein CASSRQGGTDTQYF.

This chain connects TRBV11-3 to TRBJ1-2, with no clear D. Germline V CDR1 and CDR2: SGHNT, YENEEA. The V end lost 3 bases, the J end lost 8 bases, and 10 bases lay between the germline ends. The length of the CDR3 is 12 residues. CDR3 nucleotides: TGTGCCAGCAGCTTTAACATAAGGGGCTACACCTTC. This encodes CASSFNIRGYTF.